The T cell receptor (beta chain) described here comes from a study of blood T cell repertoires in COVID-19. Overall study: Acute and convalescent COVID-19 samples came from the United States, Italy and Spain.

Germline V gives CDR1 SGHTA, CDR2 FQGNSA. The CDR3 is 15 residues long. Unmatched junction bases numbered 8, after V lost 5 bases and J lost 4 bases. TCRdb's copy holds only in-frame clones and misses some; the assay was immunoSEQ multiplex PCR. The data contain around 620,000 clones, about nine tenths of them singletons. V and J are TRBV7-2 and TRBJ1-3; TRBD1 aligns across 7 bases. Sequenced: peripheral blood. This receptor was identified in a woman aged 18-29 years with acute or convalescent COVID-19. CDR3 region: CASSPPTGIGNTIYF. In DNA form, the CDR3 reads TGTGCCAGCAGCCCCCCGACAGGGATAGGAAACACCATATATTTT.